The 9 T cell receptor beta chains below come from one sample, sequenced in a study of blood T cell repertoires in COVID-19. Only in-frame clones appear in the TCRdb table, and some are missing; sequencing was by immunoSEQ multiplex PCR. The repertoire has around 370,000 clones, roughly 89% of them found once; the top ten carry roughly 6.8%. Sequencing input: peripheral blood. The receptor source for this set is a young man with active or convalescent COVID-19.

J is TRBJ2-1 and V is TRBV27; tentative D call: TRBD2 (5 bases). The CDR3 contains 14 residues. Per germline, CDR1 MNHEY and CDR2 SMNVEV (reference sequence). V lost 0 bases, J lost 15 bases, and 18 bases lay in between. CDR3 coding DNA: TGTGCCAGCAGTTTATCGGTCAGAGACGACTATCGGTTCTTC. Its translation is CASSLSVRDDYRFF.

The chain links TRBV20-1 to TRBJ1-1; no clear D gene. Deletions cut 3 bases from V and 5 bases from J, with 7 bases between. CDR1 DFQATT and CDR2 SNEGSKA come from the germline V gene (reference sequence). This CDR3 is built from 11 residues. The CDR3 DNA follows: TGCAGTGCTAGTGGAGGAACTGAAGCTTTCTTT. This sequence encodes CSASGGTEAFF.

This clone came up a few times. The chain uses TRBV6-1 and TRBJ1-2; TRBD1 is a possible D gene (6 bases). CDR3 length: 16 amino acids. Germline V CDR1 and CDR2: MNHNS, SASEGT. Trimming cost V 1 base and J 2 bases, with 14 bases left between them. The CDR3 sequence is CASSEGHRVGNYGYTF. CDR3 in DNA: TGTGCCAGCAGTGAAGGACACAGGGTCGGGAACTATGGCTACACCTTC.

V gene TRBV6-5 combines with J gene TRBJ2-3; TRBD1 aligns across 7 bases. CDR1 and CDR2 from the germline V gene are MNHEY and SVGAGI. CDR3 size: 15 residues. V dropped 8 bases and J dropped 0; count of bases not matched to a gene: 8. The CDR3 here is CASHTGVRSTDTQYF. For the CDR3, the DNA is TGTGCCAGCCATACAGGGGTACGGAGCACAGATACGCAGTATTTT.

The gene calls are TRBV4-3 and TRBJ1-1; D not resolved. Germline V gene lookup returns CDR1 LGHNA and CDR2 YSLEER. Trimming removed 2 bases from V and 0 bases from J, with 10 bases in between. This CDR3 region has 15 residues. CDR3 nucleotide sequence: TGCGCCAGCAGCCAAAGTAGATCATTGAACACTGAAGCTTTCTTT. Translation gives CASSQSRSLNTEAFF.

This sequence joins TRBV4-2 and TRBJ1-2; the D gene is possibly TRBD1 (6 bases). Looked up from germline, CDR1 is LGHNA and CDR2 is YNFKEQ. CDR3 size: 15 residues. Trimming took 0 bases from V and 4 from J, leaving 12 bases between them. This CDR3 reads CASSQDKGGIYGYTF. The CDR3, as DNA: TGTGCCAGCAGCCAAGATAAAGGGGGAATCTATGGCTACACCTTC.

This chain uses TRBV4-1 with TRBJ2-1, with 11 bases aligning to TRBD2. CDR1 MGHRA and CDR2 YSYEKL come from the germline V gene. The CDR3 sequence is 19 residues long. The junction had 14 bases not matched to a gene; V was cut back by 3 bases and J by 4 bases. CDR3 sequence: CASSHVRSVGTSGYNEQFF. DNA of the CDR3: TGCGCCAGCAGCCATGTTAGGTCAGTAGGGACTAGCGGATACAATGAGCAGTTCTTC.

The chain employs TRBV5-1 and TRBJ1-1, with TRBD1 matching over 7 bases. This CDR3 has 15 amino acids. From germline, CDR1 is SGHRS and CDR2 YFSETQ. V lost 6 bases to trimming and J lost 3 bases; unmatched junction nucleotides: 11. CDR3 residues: CASKVQGVRDTEAFF. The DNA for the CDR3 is TGCGCCAGCAAAGTCCAGGGGGTAAGGGACACTGAAGCTTTCTTT.

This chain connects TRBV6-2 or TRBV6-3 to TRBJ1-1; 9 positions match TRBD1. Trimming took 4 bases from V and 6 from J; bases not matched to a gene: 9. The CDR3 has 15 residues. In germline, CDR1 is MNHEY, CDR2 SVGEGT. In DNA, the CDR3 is TGTGCCAGCAGTTGGGGGACAGGGTTGGCTCCTGAAGCTTTCTTT. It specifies CASSWGTGLAPEAFF.